The 2 T cell receptor beta chains listed next were all sequenced from one sample in a study of CD8 T cells in Susac syndrome (dated by TCRdb to between 2017 and 2020). The protocol used for the library was the immunoSEQ multiplex PCR assay. RNA was extracted using the RNeasy kit, and roughly 0.5 to 1 ug of the RNA was reverse transcribed with random hexamers. Starting from the raw public reads, TCRdb applied fastp trimming at Q25, assembled clones with MiXCR and retained in-frame beta chains. Each entry is one CDR3 protein sequence, shown with its most common DNA and genes. Here the sample has roughly 330,000 distinct CDR3 sequences; about 91% occur a single time. The top ten hold roughly 0.059% of the sample. The sequenced sample consisted of CD4+ T cells from PBMCs. The receptor set was obtained from a human donor with multiple sclerosis.

This chain connects TRBV12-3 or TRBV12-4 to TRBJ1-2; perhaps TRBD1 as D (5 bases). V lost 8 bases to trimming and J lost 4 bases, with 14 bases between them. CDR3 length equals 13 residues. CDR3 in DNA: TGTGCCAGCGGGACGCAAGTCTTCTATGGCTACACCTTC. Protein: CASGTQVFYGYTF.

The chain uses TRBV19 and TRBJ1-2, with D hard to call. The V end lost 7 bases, the J end lost 8 bases, and 11 bases lay between the germline ends. Germline values: CDR1 LNHDA, CDR2 SQIVND (reference sequence). The CDR3 contains 11 residues. The CDR3 sequence is CASTNFGGYTF. The CDR3 DNA reads as TGTGCCAGTACTAACTTCGGGGGCTACACCTTC.